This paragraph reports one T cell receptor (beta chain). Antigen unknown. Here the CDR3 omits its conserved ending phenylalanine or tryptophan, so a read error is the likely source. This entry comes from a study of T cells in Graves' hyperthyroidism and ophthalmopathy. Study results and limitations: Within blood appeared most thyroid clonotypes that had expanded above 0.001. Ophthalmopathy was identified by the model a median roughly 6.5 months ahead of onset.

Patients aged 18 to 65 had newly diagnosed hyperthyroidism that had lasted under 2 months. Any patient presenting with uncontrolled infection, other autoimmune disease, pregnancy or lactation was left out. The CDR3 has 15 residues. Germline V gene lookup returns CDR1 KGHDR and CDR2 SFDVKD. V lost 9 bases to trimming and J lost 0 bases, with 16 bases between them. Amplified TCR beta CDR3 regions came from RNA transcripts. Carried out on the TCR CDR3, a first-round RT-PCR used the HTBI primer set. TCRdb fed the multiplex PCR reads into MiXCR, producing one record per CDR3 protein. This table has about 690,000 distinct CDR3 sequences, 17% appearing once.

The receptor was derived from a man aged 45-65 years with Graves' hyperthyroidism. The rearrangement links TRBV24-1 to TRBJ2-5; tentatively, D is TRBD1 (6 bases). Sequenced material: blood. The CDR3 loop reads CATGSSQGYQETQYS. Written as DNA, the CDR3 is TGTGCCACCGGGTCTTCGCAGGGGTACCAAGAGACCCAGTACTCC.